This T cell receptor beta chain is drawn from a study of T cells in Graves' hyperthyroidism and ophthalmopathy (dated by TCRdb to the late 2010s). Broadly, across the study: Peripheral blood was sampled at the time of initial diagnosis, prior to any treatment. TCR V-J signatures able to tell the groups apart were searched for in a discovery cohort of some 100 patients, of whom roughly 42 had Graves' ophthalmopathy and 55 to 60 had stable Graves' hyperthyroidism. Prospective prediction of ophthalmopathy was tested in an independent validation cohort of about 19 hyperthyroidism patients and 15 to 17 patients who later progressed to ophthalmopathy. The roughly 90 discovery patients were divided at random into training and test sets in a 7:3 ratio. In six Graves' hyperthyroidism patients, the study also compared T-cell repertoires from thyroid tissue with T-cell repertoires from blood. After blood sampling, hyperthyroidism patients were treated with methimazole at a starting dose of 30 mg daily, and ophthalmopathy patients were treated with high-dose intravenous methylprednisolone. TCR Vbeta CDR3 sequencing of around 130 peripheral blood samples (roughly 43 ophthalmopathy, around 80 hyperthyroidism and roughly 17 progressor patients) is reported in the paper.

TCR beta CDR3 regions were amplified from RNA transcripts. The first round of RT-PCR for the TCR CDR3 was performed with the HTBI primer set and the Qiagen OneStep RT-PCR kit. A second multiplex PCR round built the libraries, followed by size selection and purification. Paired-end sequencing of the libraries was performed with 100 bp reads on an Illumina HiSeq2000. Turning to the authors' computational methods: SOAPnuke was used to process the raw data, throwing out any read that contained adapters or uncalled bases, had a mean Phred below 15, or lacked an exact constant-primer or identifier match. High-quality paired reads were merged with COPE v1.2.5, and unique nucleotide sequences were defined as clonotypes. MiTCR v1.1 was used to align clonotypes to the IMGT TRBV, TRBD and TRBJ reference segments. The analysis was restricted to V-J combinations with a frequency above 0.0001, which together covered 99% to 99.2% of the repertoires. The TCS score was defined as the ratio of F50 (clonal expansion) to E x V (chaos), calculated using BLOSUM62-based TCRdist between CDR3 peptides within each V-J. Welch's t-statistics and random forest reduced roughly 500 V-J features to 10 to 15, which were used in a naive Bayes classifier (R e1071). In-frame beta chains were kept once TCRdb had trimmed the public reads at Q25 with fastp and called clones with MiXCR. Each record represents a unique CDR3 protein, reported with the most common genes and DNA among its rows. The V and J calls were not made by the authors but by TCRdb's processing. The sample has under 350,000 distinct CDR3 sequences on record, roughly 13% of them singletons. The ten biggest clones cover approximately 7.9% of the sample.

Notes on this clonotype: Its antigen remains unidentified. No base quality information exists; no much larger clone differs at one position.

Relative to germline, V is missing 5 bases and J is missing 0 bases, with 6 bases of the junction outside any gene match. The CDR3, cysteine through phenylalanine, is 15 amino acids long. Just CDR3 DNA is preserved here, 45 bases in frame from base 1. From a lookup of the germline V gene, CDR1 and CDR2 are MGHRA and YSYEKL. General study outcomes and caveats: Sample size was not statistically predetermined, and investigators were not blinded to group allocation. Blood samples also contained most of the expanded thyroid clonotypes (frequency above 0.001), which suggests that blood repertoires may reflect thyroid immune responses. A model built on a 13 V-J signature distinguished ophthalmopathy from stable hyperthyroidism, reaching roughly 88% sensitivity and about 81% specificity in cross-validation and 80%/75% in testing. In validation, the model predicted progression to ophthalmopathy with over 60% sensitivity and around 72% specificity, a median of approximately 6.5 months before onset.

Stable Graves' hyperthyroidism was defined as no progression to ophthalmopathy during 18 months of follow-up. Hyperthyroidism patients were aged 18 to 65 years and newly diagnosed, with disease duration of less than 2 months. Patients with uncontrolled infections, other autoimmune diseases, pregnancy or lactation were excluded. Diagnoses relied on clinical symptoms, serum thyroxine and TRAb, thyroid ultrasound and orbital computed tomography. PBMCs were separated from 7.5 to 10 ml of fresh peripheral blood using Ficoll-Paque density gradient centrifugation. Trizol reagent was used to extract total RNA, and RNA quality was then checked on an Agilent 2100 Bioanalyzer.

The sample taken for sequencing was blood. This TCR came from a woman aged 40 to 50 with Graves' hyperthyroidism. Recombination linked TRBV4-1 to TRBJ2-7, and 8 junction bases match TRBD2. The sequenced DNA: TGCGCCAGCAGCTTCCGACTAGCGTCCTCCTACGAGCAGTACTTC. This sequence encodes CASSFRLASSYEQYF.